This TCR beta chain was sequenced during a study of identifying expanded T cells in peripheral blood. Study-level points and caveats: Variance in clone template counts between roughly 2-week samples significantly increased with total template count across all healthy donors. About 1.3 clones differed between technical replicates, versus about 16 and 19 over time.

Assay used: immunoSEQ multiplex PCR; TCRdb lists only in-frame clones, some missing. The sample contains approximately 100,000 clones, around 88% of which appear only once. V was clipped by 4 bases and J by 4 bases; unmatched bases: 3. Germline CDR1 SNHLY, CDR2 FYNNEI. The CDR3 is 13 amino acids. During the collection period, no donor immune events like infections were recorded. A remark on this clone: What it binds is not known.

The sequenced sample consisted of blood. This TCR derives from a person aged 18 to 75 in good health. V and J are TRBV2 and TRBJ1-2, with 7 bases lining up with TRBD1. The CDR3 is CASSGQGFYGYTF. CDR3 in DNA: TGTGCCAGCAGTGGACAGGGCTTCTATGGCTACACCTTC. Drawing the rest from reference TRBV2 and TRBJ1-2, the complete variable domain is EPEVTQTPSHQVTQMGQEVILRCVPISNHLYFYWYRQILGQKVEFLVSFYNNEISEKSEIFDDQFSVERPDGSNFTLKIRSTKLEDSAMYFCASSGQGFYGYTFGSGTRLTVV.